A single sample gave rise to the 18 T cell receptor beta chains below, sequenced in a study of early T cells in non-severe SARS-CoV-2 infection (dated by TCRdb to the early 2020s). Libraries were prepared through 5' RACE. The instrument was a NextSeq 500. The public reads were reprocessed in TCRdb via fastp at Q25 and MiXCR, keeping in-frame beta chains. One record per CDR3 amino acid sequence lists the most common genes and DNA. The sample records some 40,000 distinct CDR3 sequences, roughly 5.4% of which are singletons. 25% to 30% of the sample lies in the top ten. Specimen: whole blood. These receptors all stem from an adult who was a healthcare worker with PCR-confirmed SARS-CoV-2 infection or an uninfected control (not recorded which).

The chain has TRBV7-6 and TRBJ2-7, with TRBD2 matching 7 bases. J lost 2 bases, V lost 1 base, and 5 bases had no gene match. Germline V CDR1 and CDR2: SGHVS, FNYEAQ. The CDR3 extends over 15 amino acids. The CDR3 loop reads CASSLEAGAAYEQYF. The CDR3 DNA reads as TGTGCCAGCAGCTTAGAGGCGGGAGCCGCCTACGAGCAGTACTTC.

This clonotype was observed many times. V and J are TRBV12-3 or TRBV12-4 and TRBJ1-1; D possibly corresponds to TRBD1 (6 bases). Trimming removed 6 bases at V and 4 bases at J, with 18 bases between. The CDR3 has 15 amino acids. The CDR3 bases are TGTGCCAGCAGAACCTCGTCAGGGGCGACCACTGAAGCTTTCTTT. Its translation: CASRTSSGATTEAFF.

On this clonotype itself: Given a much more abundant clone one base away, this may be a read error. The chain is built from TRBV28 and TRBJ1-5, with a tentative D call TRBD1 (6 bases). Germline assignment: CDR1 MDHEN and CDR2 SYDVKM. The CDR3 is 15 residues long. CDR3 loop: CASNPRGAGNQPQQF. The CDR3 bases are TGTGCCAGCAACCCCCGGGGGGCCGGCAATCAGCCCCAGCAATTT. Looking up the rest from reference TRBV28 and TRBJ1-5 gives the full variable domain: DVKVTQSSRYLVKRTGEKVFLECVQDMDHENMFWYRQDPGLGLRLIYFSYDVKMKEKGDIPEGYSVSREKKERFSLILESASTNQTSMYLCASNPRGAGNQPQQFGDGTRLSIL.

This clonotype was seen only a few times. This CDR3 is CASSESQGMGGYTF. Written as DNA, the CDR3 is TGTGCCAGCAGTGAAAGCCAGGGAATGGGTGGCTACACCTTC. The chain recombines TRBV2 with TRBJ1-2; D perhaps matches TRBD1 (5 bases). CDR3 length: 14 amino acids. CDR1 and CDR2 from the germline V gene are SNHLY and FYNNEI. V lost 2 bases and J 7 bases, leaving 14 bases between the germline ends.

This clonotype occurred a few times. The V gene is TRBV3-1, the J gene TRBJ2-1; D unclear. The CDR3 loop spans 15 amino acids. Trimming took 4 bases from V and 8 from J, leaving 18 bases between them. Germline V gene data show CDR1 as LGHDT and CDR2 as YNNKEL (reference sequence). The CDR3 reads CASSPGDRRRDEQFF. DNA of the CDR3: TGTGCCAGCAGCCCCGGCGATCGCAGGCGCGATGAGCAGTTCTTC.

This clonotype came up many times. The chain is built from TRBV11-3 and TRBJ2-1; TRBD2 might be the D (7 bases). Trimming shortened V by 5 bases and J by 6 bases, and 20 bases separated the two germline ends. Germline V gene lookup returns CDR1 SGHNT and CDR2 YENEEA. The CDR3 has 16 residues. The CDR3 coding sequence is TGTGCCAGCAGCCCGGGGGGCGGGGCGAAATCCAATGAGCAGTTCTTC. It codes for CASSPGGGAKSNEQFF.

This clonotype was counted many times. J is TRBJ2-1 and V is TRBV15; TRBD2 might be the D (5 bases). The length of the CDR3 is 17 residues. V was pared by 0 bases and J by 0 bases, with 12 bases between. The germline CDR1 and CDR2 sequences are LNHNV and YYDKDF (reference sequence). The CDR3 nucleotides are TGTGCCACCAGCAGAGATAGGAGCGGAAGCTCCTACAATGAGCAGTTCTTC. Encoded protein: CATSRDRSGSSYNEQFF.

This clonotype was counted only a few times. J is TRBJ2-7 and V is TRBV7-2; D remains unclear. This CDR3 has 17 amino acids. The V end was cut by 1 base, the J end by 0 bases, with 16 bases between. Germline CDR1 reads SGHTA; CDR2 reads FQGNSA. In DNA, the CDR3 is TGTGCCAGCAGCTTAGAAGGGATCGGCAGTAACTCCTACGAGCAGTACTTC. It codes for CASSLEGIGSNSYEQYF.

As regards this clonotype: At one end the junction does not follow the germline gene, possibly because of a read error. J is TRBJ2-2 and V is TRBV2, with D maybe TRBD2 (5 bases). The CDR3 totals 13 residues. Germline values: CDR1 SNHLY, CDR2 FYNNEI. The CDR3 region has the DNA TGTGTCAGCGGCTACACGAACACCGGGGAGCTGTTTTTT. This gives the protein CVSGYTNTGELFF. Using reference TRBV2 and TRBJ2-2 for the parts outside the CDR3, the full variable domain is EPEVTQTPSHQVTQMGQEVILRCVPISNHLYFYWYRQILGQKVEFLVSFYNNEISEKSEIFDDQFSVERPDGSNFTLKIRSTKLEDSAMYFCVSGYTNTGELFFGEGSRLTVL.

This clonotype was counted only a few times. The CDR3 nucleotides read TGTGCCAGCAGCTTATGGGGAACGTATGGCTACACCTTC. Translating gives CASSLWGTYGYTF. The chain uses TRBV11-2 and TRBJ1-2; D remains ambiguous. The ends were cut back, 2 bases at V and 5 bases at J, with 9 bases in the middle. The germline V gene has CDR1 SGHAT and CDR2 FQNNGV. The CDR3 length is 13 residues.

Many counts were recorded for this clonotype. The J gene is TRBJ1-1, the V gene TRBV15; unclear D gene. V lost 0 bases and J lost 5, with 13 bases in between. The CDR3 is 15 amino acids. Germline V gives CDR1 LNHNV, CDR2 YYDKDF (reference sequence). The CDR3 sequence: CATSRDHIVVTEAFF. The DNA for the CDR3 is TGTGCCACCAGCAGAGATCATATAGTAGTGACTGAAGCTTTCTTT.

This clonotype was picked up a small number of times. This chain connects TRBV5-1 to TRBJ2-7, with 8 bases fitting TRBD1. V lost 4 bases to trimming and J lost 12 bases; unmatched junction nucleotides: 15. This CDR3 contains 14 residues. Germline assignment: CDR1 SGHRS and CDR2 YFSETQ. The CDR3 DNA is TGCGCCAGCAGCCCGGAAGGGACAGGCTCCCCCTGGTACTTC. Translated, it gives CASSPEGTGSPWYF.

This clonotype has at least ten counts. The chain is built from TRBV5-1 and TRBJ2-1, with D hard to call. Trimming removed 1 base at V and 3 bases at J, with 14 bases between. The CDR3 totals 16 residues. CDR1 SGHRS and CDR2 YFSETQ come from the germline V gene. The CDR3 DNA reads as TGCGCCAGCAGCTTGACGGCTGGGCGAAACTACAATGAGCAGTTCTTC. Protein: CASSLTAGRNYNEQFF.

This clonotype has ten or more counts. The chain combines TRBV6-1 with TRBJ2-1; 7 nucleotides match TRBD1. The CDR3 sequence is 15 residues long. Germline CDR1 MNHNS, CDR2 SASEGT. V shed 5 bases and J 5 bases; nucleotides not matched to a gene: 9. CDR3 sequence reads: CASSRDSKWNNEQFF. The CDR3 DNA sequence: TGTGCCAGCAGTCGGGACAGCAAATGGAACAATGAGCAGTTCTTC.

This clonotype appeared a few times. This chain links TRBV20-1 with TRBJ2-5; a possible D gene is TRBD1 (6 bases). The germline V gene has CDR1 DFQATT and CDR2 SNEGSKA (reference sequence). Between the trimmed V and J ends, which lost 1 base and 7 bases, there was a span of 13 bases. This CDR3 has 13 residues. The CDR3 DNA reads as TGCAGTGCTAGAGGGACTCGCAGGGGGACCCAGTACTTC. Translated, it gives CSARGTRRGTQYF.

This clonotype was seen ten or more times. CDR3: CASELTGGTEAFF. In DNA, the CDR3 is TGTGCCAGCGAGCTGACAGGGGGAACTGAAGCTTTCTTT. The chain carries TRBV2 and TRBJ1-1, with 9 bases that match TRBD1. Trimming at V came to 8 bases and at J to 5 bases, leaving 6 bases not matched to a gene. The CDR3 covers 13 residues. From germline, CDR1 is SNHLY and CDR2 FYNNEI.

V and J are TRBV7-6 and TRBJ2-7; 7 bases agree with TRBD2. After removal of 1 base from V and 3 bases from J, the junction contained 9 bases not matched to a gene. The CDR3 spans 16 residues. CDR1 and CDR2 (germline): SGHVS, FNYEAQ. The CDR3 is CASSLGPPGGSYEQYF. The CDR3 DNA sequence: TGTGCCAGCAGCTTAGGCCCACCGGGAGGAAGCTACGAGCAGTACTTC. The variable domain in full, with the rest retrieved from reference TRBV7-6 and TRBJ2-7, is GAGVSQSPRYKVTKRGQDVALRCDPISGHVSLYWYRQALGQGPEFLTYFNYEAQQDKSGLPNDRFSAERPEGSISTLTIQRTEQRDSAMYRCASSLGPPGGSYEQYFGPGTRLTVT.

J is TRBJ1-2 and V is TRBV6-2 or TRBV6-3, with D possibly matching TRBD1 (6 bases). The germline V and J ends were trimmed by 4 bases and 3 bases, with 18 bases remaining between them. Germline V gene lookup returns CDR1 MNHEY and CDR2 SVGEGT. The CDR3 runs 16 residues. The CDR3 region has the DNA TGTGCCAGCAGTTCCGGACAGAAAATTTTTTACTATGGCTACACCTTC. Its translation: CASSSGQKIFYYGYTF.